The sequence of this T cell receptor beta chain was determined in a study of T cell responses to AZD1222 COVID-19 vaccine. Profiled with immunoSEQ multiplex PCR; TCRdb holds only in-frame clones, not every one. This sample has nearly 80,000 clones, with more than 75% found just once. A note on this clone: Its antigen is unknown.

The germline gives CDR1 PRHDT, CDR2 FYEKMQ (reference sequence). This CDR3 is 16 amino acids long. V was clipped by 0 bases and J by 1 base, with 11 bases between them. Study results and caveats: Nearly half of spike-specific TCRs reportedly go after variant regions that carry no mutations. Donors in the cohort were predominantly white British and more often female, and clonal diversity was possibly underestimated. Repertoire sampling was restricted to post-peak T cell response timepoints.

This chain uses TRBV13 with TRBJ2-3, with TRBD2 as a possible D gene (6 bases). This sequence was found in an adult in good health. The material was peripheral blood, obtained on day 0 of AZD1222 vaccination. The CDR3 sequence is CASSLGRGAGTDTQYF. The CDR3 bases are TGTGCCAGCAGCTTAGGCCGCGGGGCGGGCACAGATACGCAGTATTTT.